Sequencing of this T cell receptor (beta chain) was carried out in a study of shared clonotypes between healthy human individuals. The CDR3 runs 15 residues. V lost 4 bases and J lost 3; bases outside the gene matches: 9. CDR1 is LNHDA, CDR2 SQIVND, per germline (reference sequence). Sequencing was performed with immunoSEQ multiplex PCR; in TCRdb, only in-frame clones are kept and a portion is missing. The data show about 1.5 million clones, with approximately 98% seen just once and roughly 0.45% held by the top ten. This clonotype was obtained from a man in his thirties or forties in good health. The V call is TRBV19, the J call TRBJ2-7; TRBD1 agrees at 7 bases. The sequenced sample was naive CD4+ T cells sorted from blood. Subset of the sample: CD45RA+ positively selected. CDR3 residues: CASSNLRRDSYEQYF. CDR3 nucleotides: TGTGCCAGTAGTAACCTTAGACGGGACAGCTACGAGCAGTACTTC.